Shown below are 27 T cell receptor beta chains from a single sample sequenced in a study of OX40 agonist ivuxolimab in advanced cancers. Using immunoSEQ multiplex PCR, the repertoire was profiled, and TCRdb retains in-frame clones only, with some absent. This table holds more than 75,000 clones, 80% to 90% found once. The sample in question was CD4+ or CD8+ T cells sorted from blood, obtained in a trial of the OX40 agonist ivuxolimab. These receptors were collected from an adult with an advanced solid tumor such as melanoma, head and neck, liver or kidney cancer.

The V call is TRBV5-1, the J call TRBJ2-2; maybe TRBD1 (6 bases). Germline-derived CDR1 and CDR2 are SGHRS and YFSETQ. V was clipped by 0 bases and J by 7 bases, with 13 bases between them. The CDR3 is made up of 15 amino acids. The CDR3 reads CASSLALGAVGELFF. Here the CDR3 DNA reads TGCGCCAGCAGCTTGGCTCTGGGGGCAGTCGGGGAGCTGTTTTTT. Full variable domain (rest looked up from reference TRBV5-1 and TRBJ2-2): KAGVTQTPRYLIKTRGQQVTLSCSPISGHRSVSWYQQTPGQGLQFLFEYFSETQRNKGNFPGRFSGRQFSNSRSEMNVSTLELGDSALYLCASSLALGAVGELFFGEGSRLTVL.

The chain recombines TRBV6-5 with TRBJ1-5, with D unresolved. CDR3 length: 13 residues. With 0 bases removed from V and 8 bases from J, the gap between germline ends came to 8 bases. Germline CDR1 reads MNHEY; CDR2 reads SVGAGI. Here the CDR3 DNA reads TGTGCCAGCAGTTACTCCAGTTATGAGCCCCAGCATTTT. It codes for CASSYSSYEPQHF.

This clone was seen once. The J gene is TRBJ1-2, the V gene TRBV6-1, with D unresolved. Trimming cost V 1 base and J 8 bases, with 8 bases left between them. This CDR3 is built from 12 residues. Per the germline V gene, CDR1 is MNHNS and CDR2 is SASEGT. The DNA of the CDR3 is TGTGCCAGCAGTGAAGGGGGAAGGGGCTACACCTTC. Translated, it gives CASSEGGRGYTF.

CDR3 sequence reads: CSVDWLVAESFSYNEQFF. CDR3 DNA sequence: TGCAGCGTTGACTGGCTGGTAGCGGAAAGCTTCTCCTACAATGAGCAGTTCTTC. This chain connects TRBV29-1 to TRBJ2-1, with D perhaps TRBD2 (6 bases). Deletions cut 3 bases from V and 0 bases from J, with 21 bases between. Germline V lookup: CDR1 SQVTM, CDR2 ANQGSEA. This CDR3 contains 18 residues.

The V and J genes are TRBV7-6 and TRBJ1-1; possibly TRBD1 for D (6 bases). V shed 1 base and J shed 5 bases, with 17 bases lying between them. The CDR3 has 16 residues. CDR1 and CDR2 from the germline V gene are SGHVS and FNYEAQ. The chain's CDR3 is CASSLVPGGEATEAFF. CDR3 DNA sequence: TGTGCCAGCAGCTTAGTACCGGGGGGCGAGGCTACTGAAGCTTTCTTT.

The table lists this clone with a few counts. The chain combines TRBV7-9 with TRBJ2-4; 7 nucleotides line up with TRBD2. Per germline, CDR1 SEHNR and CDR2 FQNEAQ (reference sequence). The J segment lost 7 bases and the V segment lost 4 bases, leaving 7 bases of the junction unmatched. The CDR3 sequence is 14 residues long. DNA for the CDR3: TGTGCCAGCAGCTCCGGGGGGTTGGGGAACATTCAGTACTTC. It encodes CASSSGGLGNIQYF. The full variable domain, with the rest looked up from reference TRBV7-9 and TRBJ2-4, is DTGVSQNPRHKITKRGQNVTFRCDPISEHNRLYWYRQTLGQGPEFLTYFQNEAQLEKSRLLSDRFSAERPKGSFSTLEIQRTEQGDSAMYLCASSSGGLGNIQYFGAGTRLSVL.

CDR3 protein: CASSPPIAGGGETQYF. In DNA, the CDR3 is TGCGCCAGCAGCCCGCCTATAGCGGGAGGGGGAGAGACCCAGTACTTC. The chain joins TRBV5-1 to TRBJ2-5; 11 bases are shared with TRBD2. CDR3 size: 16 residues. V trimming: 4 bases; J trimming: 4 bases; junction bases outside the gene matches: 9. From germline, CDR1 is SGHRS and CDR2 YFSETQ. Combining the CDR3 with reference TRBV5-1 and TRBJ2-5 gives the whole variable domain KAGVTQTPRYLIKTRGQQVTLSCSPISGHRSVSWYQQTPGQGLQFLFEYFSETQRNKGNFPGRFSGRQFSNSRSEMNVSTLELGDSALYLCASSPPIAGGGETQYFGPGTRLLVL.

The chain recombines TRBV7-3 with TRBJ2-1; no firm D call. The CDR3 length is 13 residues. The V end lost 5 bases, the J end lost 7 bases, and 12 bases lay between the germline ends. The germline CDR1 and CDR2 sequences are SGHTA and FQGTGA. CDR3: CASSLDFKNEQFF. CDR3 DNA sequence: TGTGCCAGCAGCCTTGACTTTAAAAATGAGCAGTTCTTC.

The rearrangement joins TRBV5-1 to TRBJ2-3, with 7 bases fitting TRBD2. Per germline, CDR1 SGHRS and CDR2 YFSETQ. This CDR3 contains 16 residues. V trimming: 1 base; J trimming: 2 bases; junction bases outside the gene matches: 7. The CDR3 region is CASSLSRRGYTDTQYF. The DNA for the CDR3 is TGCGCCAGCAGCTTGTCAAGGCGGGGGTACACAGATACGCAGTATTTT.

Remarks on this clone: Within the sample, other DNA sequences also encode this same CDR3. The chain employs TRBV6-5 and TRBJ1-3, with TRBD1 identical over 7 bases. The CDR3 loop spans 15 amino acids. Germline CDR1 and CDR2: MNHEY and SVGAGI. After removal of 0 bases from V and 3 bases from J, the junction contained 2 bases not matched to a gene. Here the CDR3 reads CASSYSTGDGNTIYF. CDR3 DNA sequence: TGTGCCAGCAGTTACTCAACAGGGGATGGAAACACCATATATTTT.

The gene calls are TRBV5-1 and TRBJ2-1; TRBD1 agrees at 9 bases. Germline CDR1 and CDR2: SGHRS and YFSETQ. Trimming cost V 4 bases and J 10 bases; bases outside gene matches: 9. The CDR3 has 14 residues. The CDR3 region has the DNA TGCGCCAGCAGCGTAGACAGGGGGGAACGGGAGCAGTTCTTC. Translating it yields CASSVDRGEREQFF.

This clone was recorded once. The chain recombines TRBV4-2 with TRBJ1-5, with a possible D match to TRBD1 (6 bases). Germline V gives CDR1 LGHNA, CDR2 YNFKEQ. CDR3 size: 15 residues. Deletions cut 4 bases from V and 7 bases from J, with 17 bases between. CDR3 sequence: CASSRRGGFKQPQHF. The CDR3 nucleotides are TGTGCCAGCAGCCGGCGAGGGGGGTTTAAGCAGCCCCAGCATTTT.

The chain combines TRBV4-2 with TRBJ1-1; D not certain. Germline lookup yields CDR1 LGHNA and CDR2 YNFKEQ. The CDR3 covers 13 residues. V was shortened by 4 bases and J by 5 bases, with 11 bases between the two germline ends. The DNA of the CDR3 is TGTGCCAGCAGCCGTTCGACGGGTACTGAAGCTTTCTTT. It specifies CASSRSTGTEAFF.

The CDR3 is CASSLLTGQVSYEQYF. The CDR3 DNA is TGTGCCAGCAGCTTGTTAACGGGACAGGTCTCCTACGAGCAGTACTTC. V is TRBV7-9 and J is TRBJ2-7, with TRBD1 identical over 8 bases. This CDR3 spans 16 amino acids. The germline V gene has CDR1 SEHNR and CDR2 FQNEAQ (reference sequence). V shed 3 bases and J 0 bases; nucleotides not matched to a gene: 7.

This sequence joins TRBV29-1 and TRBJ2-2; the D gene is possibly TRBD1 (6 bases). CDR1 is SQVTM, CDR2 ANQGSEA, per germline. The CDR3 runs to 13 residues. V dropped 6 bases and J dropped 5 bases, with 13 bases sitting between them. CDR3 loop: CSVIQGRTGELFF. CDR3 DNA: TGCAGCGTCATACAGGGTCGGACCGGGGAGCTGTTTTTT.

The gene calls are TRBV19 and TRBJ1-3; D might be TRBD1 (5 bases). The germline V gene encodes CDR1 LNHDA and CDR2 SQIVND (reference sequence). The CDR3 totals 14 residues. V was cut by 9 bases and J by 2 bases, with 14 bases left in between. The CDR3 bases are TGTGCCAGCCGAGGAAGGGACGCTGGAAACACCATATATTTT. Its translation is CASRGRDAGNTIYF.

The chain couples TRBV5-6 to TRBJ1-2; TRBD1 matches at 11 bases. This CDR3 has 16 amino acids. Germline V CDR1 and CDR2: SGHDT, YYEEEE. The trim removed 2 bases at V and 4 bases at J, leaving 7 bases unmatched. In DNA, the CDR3 is TGTGCCAGCAGCTTCCCTAGGGACAGGGGGAGCTATGGCTACACCTTC. Translating gives CASSFPRDRGSYGYTF.

This chain connects TRBV7-2 to TRBJ2-7, with D uncertain. The V end was cut by 5 bases, the J end by 2 bases, with 7 bases between. This CDR3 is built from 12 residues. Germline CDR1 SGHTA, CDR2 FQGNSA. CDR3 sequence reads: CASSISTYEQYF. As DNA, the CDR3 is TGTGCCAGCAGCATTAGTACCTACGAGCAGTACTTC.

The chain links TRBV9 to TRBJ2-1; D is unclear. Germline V gene sequence: CDR1 SGDLS, CDR2 YYNGEE. Trimming left V 0 bases short and J 1 base short, with 17 bases between. CDR3 size: 18 residues. The DNA for the CDR3 is TGTGCCAGCAGCGTAGCTACGGAGAAGGGTAGATCCTACAATGAGCAGTTCTTC. As protein: CASSVATEKGRSYNEQFF.

The chain combines TRBV11-3 with TRBJ2-6; no clear D. Trimming cost V 1 base and J 0 bases, with 16 bases left between them. Germline CDR1 is SGHNT and CDR2 is YENEEA. The CDR3 length is 19 residues. CDR3 nucleotides: TGTGCCAGCAGCTTAGTCTTGTCGGGTCGGAACTCTGGGGCCAACGTCCTGACTTTC. It translates to CASSLVLSGRNSGANVLTF.

CDR3 nucleotide sequence: TGTGCCAGCAGTTTCAGGGATGAGCAGTTCTTC. This translates into CASSFRDEQFF. The rearrangement links TRBV27 to TRBJ2-1, with D perhaps matching TRBD1 (5 bases). With 3 bases removed from V and 8 bases from J, the gap between germline ends came to 5 bases. This CDR3 is 11 amino acids long. Germline lookup yields CDR1 MNHEY and CDR2 SMNVEV (reference sequence).

V gene TRBV27 combines with J gene TRBJ2-7; possibly TRBD2 for D (5 bases). V lost 6 bases to trimming and J lost 3 bases, with 9 bases between them. CDR3 length equals 12 residues. Per germline, CDR1 MNHEY and CDR2 SMNVEV (reference sequence). The CDR3 bases are TGTGCCAGCAGCCTCGGACTCTACGAGCAGTACTTC. Encoded protein: CASSLGLYEQYF.

The rearrangement links TRBV10-3 to TRBJ2-7; 9 bases match TRBD1. V shed 6 bases and J 3 bases; nucleotides not matched to a gene: 3. From germline, CDR1 is ENHRY and CDR2 SYGVKD. This CDR3 is 13 amino acids long. The CDR3 DNA reads as TGTGCCATCAGCGCGGGACAGGGCTACGAGCAGTACTTC. Translating it yields CAISAGQGYEQYF.

V is TRBV10-3 and J is TRBJ1-6, with D uncertain. V was clipped by 0 bases and J by 13 bases, with 10 bases between them. The germline V gene has CDR1 ENHRY and CDR2 SYGVKD. CDR3 size: 13 residues. CDR3 sequence reads: CAISESGVVPLHF. CDR3 DNA sequence: TGTGCCATCAGTGAGTCGGGCGTCGTGCCCCTCCACTTT.

V gene TRBV10-3 combines with J gene TRBJ2-1, with 10 nucleotides matching TRBD2. This CDR3 is 13 amino acids long. J was trimmed by 5 bases and V by 10 bases; bases with no gene match: 5. The germline CDR1 and CDR2 sequences are ENHRY and SYGVKD. The CDR3 loop reads CATGTSVDNEQFF. CDR3 DNA: TGTGCCACGGGGACTAGCGTGGACAATGAGCAGTTCTTC.

Notes on this clone: One junction end does not reproduce the germline sequence, and a read error may be involved. The V gene is TRBV7-2, the J gene TRBJ2-7; 9 bases match TRBD1. The CDR3 totals 17 residues. Looked up from germline, CDR1 is SGHTA and CDR2 is FQGNSA. Here the CDR3 reads CASSPGSGGTGSHEQYF. CDR3 sequence (DNA): TGCGCCAGCAGCCCAGGGAGTGGAGGGACAGGGTCCCACGAGCAGTACTTC.

The chain is built from TRBV29-1 and TRBJ2-2; no clear D. The V and J ends lost 4 bases and 1 base respectively, with 4 bases between them. Germline CDR1 SQVTM, CDR2 ANQGSEA. There are 12 residues in the CDR3. The CDR3 bases are TGCAGCGTTGGCCTGAACACCGGGGAGCTGTTTTTT. It translates to CSVGLNTGELFF.